One sample yielded the 16 T cell receptor beta chains listed below, sequenced in a study of CD8 T cells in Susac syndrome. RNA was extracted with the RNeasy kit, and a quantity of about 0.45 to 1 ug was reverse transcribed using random hexamers. TCRdb analysed the immunoSEQ multiplex PCR reads with MiXCR anew, one entry per CDR3 protein. The sample consists of approximately 170,000 distinct CDR3 sequences, around 90% of them appearing once. The source material was CD4+ T cells from PBMCs. All receptors derive from a human donor in good health.

This chain uses TRBV5-1 with TRBJ1-5; TRBD1 aligns across 10 bases. Germline-derived CDR1 and CDR2 are SGHRS and YFSETQ. The CDR3 has 15 amino acids. Germline trimming cut 3 bases from V and 4 bases from J; bases unmatched to any gene: 4. The chain's CDR3 is CASSSGQGYNQPQHF. CDR3 sequence (DNA): TGCGCCAGCAGCTCGGGACAGGGGTATAATCAGCCCCAGCATTTT. Together with reference TRBV5-1 and TRBJ1-5, the CDR3 gives the full variable domain: KAGVTQTPRYLIKTRGQQVTLSCSPISGHRSVSWYQQTPGQGLQFLFEYFSETQRNKGNFPGRFSGRQFSNSRSEMNVSTLELGDSALYLCASSSGQGYNQPQHFGDGTRLSIL.

The V gene is TRBV28, the J gene TRBJ2-1; TRBD2 matches at 10 bases. Germline V gene lookup returns CDR1 MDHEN and CDR2 SYDVKM. This CDR3 is 15 amino acids long. V gave up 5 bases and J gave up 3 bases; unmatched junction bases: 4. The CDR3 sequence is CASSRLAGSYNEQFF. The DNA of the CDR3 is TGTGCCAGCAGTCGACTAGCGGGTAGCTACAATGAGCAGTTCTTC.

This chain connects TRBV11-2 to TRBJ2-7; no definite D call. The V end lost 5 bases, the J end lost 6 bases, and 17 bases lay between the germline ends. The CDR3 runs 14 residues. From germline, CDR1 is SGHAT and CDR2 FQNNGV. The CDR3 sequence: CASSTRTARGEQYF. CDR3 bases: TGTGCCAGCAGCACTCGGACGGCCCGTGGCGAGCAGTACTTC.

This clonotype was detected only once. The chain employs TRBV12-3 or TRBV12-4 and TRBJ1-1; the D is unclear. The CDR3 covers 15 residues. Trimming stripped 7 bases from V and 0 bases from J, with 15 bases between. The DNA of the CDR3 is TGTGCCAGCACAATAGCCAACCGATTGAACACTGAAGCTTTCTTT. Amino acids: CASTIANRLNTEAFF.

The chain joins TRBV4-2 to TRBJ1-1, with D possibly being TRBD1 (5 bases). Trimming pared 2 bases from V and 3 bases from J, leaving 19 bases between. The germline V gene encodes CDR1 LGHNA and CDR2 YNFKEQ. The CDR3 has 17 amino acids. In DNA form, the CDR3 reads TGTGCCAGCAGCCAATTGGCAGGGAGCGGGTTTGACACTGAAGCTTTCTTT. Its translation: CASSQLAGSGFDTEAFF.

This clonotype is a singleton in its sample. CDR3 coding DNA: TGTGCCTGGGCTGGACAGCCTGGTTGGGCAGATACGCAGTATTTT. This gives the protein CAWAGQPGWADTQYF. J is TRBJ2-3 and V is TRBV30, with a weak D call TRBD1 (6 bases). V was shortened by 5 bases and J by 4 bases, with 19 bases between the two germline ends. This CDR3 comprises 15 residues. Germline CDR1 is GTSNPN and CDR2 is SVGIG (reference sequence).

The chain combines TRBV7-2 with TRBJ1-4; D ambiguous. Per germline, CDR1 SGHTA and CDR2 FQGNSA. The CDR3 spans 15 residues. Trimming pared 5 bases from V and 4 bases from J, leaving 14 bases between. CDR3 in amino acids: CASSRIHSGNEKLFF. The CDR3 DNA sequence: TGTGCCAGCAGCCGGATCCATTCGGGTAATGAAAAACTGTTTTTT.

The chain employs TRBV12-3 or TRBV12-4 and TRBJ2-2; TRBD2 agrees at 9 bases. V shed 8 bases, J shed 3 bases, and the junction held 7 bases outside the gene matches. This CDR3 is built from 15 residues. CDR3 sequence: CASRALAGHTGELFF. As DNA, the CDR3 is TGTGCCAGCCGAGCCCTAGCGGGGCACACCGGGGAGCTGTTTTTT.

The chain employs TRBV5-1 and TRBJ2-1; TRBD1 matches 7 bases. Unmatched junction bases numbered 8, after V lost 3 bases and J lost 8 bases. The CDR3 extends over 14 amino acids. Germline V gives CDR1 SGHRS, CDR2 YFSETQ. This chain's CDR3 is CASSSRQGFDEQFF. CDR3 in DNA: TGCGCCAGCAGCTCTCGACAGGGTTTCGATGAGCAGTTCTTC.

This chain uses TRBV5-6 with TRBJ2-1; D is uncertain. In germline, CDR1 is SGHDT, CDR2 YYEEEE. V lost 1 base, J lost 4 bases, and 6 bases lay in between. The CDR3 extends over 13 amino acids. Here the CDR3 DNA reads TGTGCCAGCAGCTTGCCTAGTTACAATGAGCAGTTCTTC. It is translated as CASSLPSYNEQFF.

The V and J genes are TRBV5-1 and TRBJ1-2; 9 nucleotides align to TRBD1. Germline V gene sequence: CDR1 SGHRS, CDR2 YFSETQ. This CDR3 is built from 13 residues. The V gene end was trimmed by 4 bases and the J gene end by 7 bases; junction bases not matched to a gene: 5. The CDR3 sequence is CASSRDRAGGYTF. Here the CDR3 DNA reads TGCGCCAGCAGCAGGGACAGGGCCGGTGGCTACACCTTC.

The chain recombines TRBV20-1 with TRBJ2-3, with TRBD2 matching 10 bases. Germline lookup yields CDR1 DFQATT and CDR2 SNEGSKA (reference sequence). This CDR3 has 15 residues. V was clipped by 0 bases and J by 4 bases; unmatched bases: 4. This CDR3 reads CSARDPSGSPDTQYF. Here the CDR3 DNA reads TGCAGTGCTAGAGATCCTAGCGGGAGTCCAGATACGCAGTATTTT.

This chain uses TRBV28 with TRBJ2-5; TRBD1 matches 7 bases. This CDR3 region has 16 residues. The J segment lost 0 bases and the V segment lost 6 bases, leaving 10 bases of the junction unmatched. CDR1 is MDHEN, CDR2 SYDVKM, per germline. The CDR3 coding sequence is TGTGCCAGCAGCCATTCTCCGACAGGGTACCAAGAGACCCAGTACTTC. Translating it yields CASSHSPTGYQETQYF. The full variable domain, its missing parts supplied by reference TRBV28 and TRBJ2-5, is DVKVTQSSRYLVKRTGEKVFLECVQDMDHENMFWYRQDPGLGLRLIYFSYDVKMKEKGDIPEGYSVSREKKERFSLILESASTNQTSMYLCASSHSPTGYQETQYFGPGTRLLVL.

The chain combines TRBV29-1 with TRBJ2-7; 11 bases agree with TRBD1. The V gene end was trimmed by 4 bases and the J gene end by 5 bases; junction bases not matched to a gene: 4. The germline CDR1 and CDR2 sequences are SQVTM and ANQGSEA. This CDR3 contains 13 residues. The CDR3 here is CSVAWDRGNEQYF. CDR3 in DNA: TGCAGCGTTGCGTGGGACAGGGGGAACGAGCAGTACTTC.

The J gene is TRBJ2-2, the V gene TRBV7-9, with 10 bases fitting TRBD1. CDR3 length: 15 residues. V was clipped by 7 bases and J by 5 bases; unmatched bases: 7. CDR1 and CDR2 (germline): SEHNR, FQNEAQ (reference sequence). The CDR3, as DNA: TGTGCCAGCATCCTCGGGACAGGGGTGACCGGGGAGCTGTTTTTT. This translates into CASILGTGVTGELFF.

In DNA, the CDR3 is TGTGCCAGCAGCACGGAATGCGGTCGGGGCTACACCTTC. Encoded protein: CASSTECGRGYTF. The chain uses TRBV21-1 and TRBJ1-2. TRBV21-1 is a known pseudogene. This CDR3 is built from 13 residues.